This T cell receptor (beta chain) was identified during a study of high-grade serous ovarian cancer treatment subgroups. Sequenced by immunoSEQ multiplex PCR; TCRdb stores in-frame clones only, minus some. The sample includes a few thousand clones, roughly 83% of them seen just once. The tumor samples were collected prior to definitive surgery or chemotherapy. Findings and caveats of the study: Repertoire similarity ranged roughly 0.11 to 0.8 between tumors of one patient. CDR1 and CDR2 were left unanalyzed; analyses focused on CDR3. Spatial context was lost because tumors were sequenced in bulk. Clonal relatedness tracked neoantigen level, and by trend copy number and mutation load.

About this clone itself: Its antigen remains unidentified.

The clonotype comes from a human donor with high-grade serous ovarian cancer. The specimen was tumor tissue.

The CDR3 loop is CASSGPPLALEYNEQFF. Written as DNA, the CDR3 is TGTGCCAGCAGCGGACCCCCCCTAGCGTTGGAATACAATGAGCAGTTCTTC. J is TRBJ2-1 and V is TRBV11-2; tentative D call: TRBD2 (6 bases). The CDR3 loop spans 17 amino acids. Trimming shortened V by 5 bases and J by 4 bases, and 21 bases separated the two germline ends. Germline assignment: CDR1 SGHAT and CDR2 FQNNGV.